This T cell receptor (beta chain) was identified during a study of blood T cells in healthy people across ages. Comment on this clonotype: As yet, its antigen is unknown.

CDR1 SGHDN and CDR2 FVKESK come from the germline V gene. The CDR3 contains 16 residues. Trimming removed 4 bases from V and 8 bases from J; junction bases left unmatched: 12. Primed by a sample-barcoded 5' primer and a J-beta primer mix, a second PCR proceeded for 7 to 11 cycles. TCRdb processed the 5' RACE reads anew with MiXCR; each CDR3 protein has one entry. In the table there are about 780,000 distinct CDR3 sequences, around 50% of which are singletons. Points from the study as a whole: Both naive CD4+ cell counts and diversity were greater in long-lived donors than in aged donors.

The sample taken for sequencing was blood. V gene TRBV14 combines with J gene TRBJ2-1, with TRBD2 identical over 9 bases. The receptor was derived from a man aged 80 or over in good health. The CDR3 spells CASSLSGLANEDEQFF. CDR3 DNA: TGTGCCAGCAGCCTCTCGGGACTAGCCAATGAAGATGAGCAGTTCTTC.